This TCR beta chain was recovered during a study of blood T cell repertoires in COVID-19. Study information: Sites in the United States, Italy and Spain provided acute and convalescent COVID-19 samples. Sources were T cells, B-cell-depleted T cells, or PBMCs; the material itself was cDNA or gDNA.

V was cut by 2 bases and J by 4 bases, with 12 bases left in between. Germline CDR1 is SGHRS and CDR2 is YFSETQ. The CDR3 has 14 amino acids. The authors' processing: Amplification of reference gene primers provided the estimated nucleated cell counts. Libraries were prepared by immunoSEQ multiplex PCR; TCRdb keeps only in-frame clonotypes and omits some of them. V and J calls and clone size are given by that table; D and trimming were obtained from the DNA. The repertoire holds about 240,000 clones, with approximately 78% as singletons. This clone was seen a few times. The sample comprised peripheral blood. This chain joins TRBV5-1 and TRBJ1-2; no clear D. This TCR was sampled from a woman aged 60-75 years with active or convalescent COVID-19. The CDR3 region is CASSFGDHLYGYTF. CDR3 coding DNA: TGCGCCAGCAGCTTCGGAGACCACCTCTATGGCTACACCTTC.